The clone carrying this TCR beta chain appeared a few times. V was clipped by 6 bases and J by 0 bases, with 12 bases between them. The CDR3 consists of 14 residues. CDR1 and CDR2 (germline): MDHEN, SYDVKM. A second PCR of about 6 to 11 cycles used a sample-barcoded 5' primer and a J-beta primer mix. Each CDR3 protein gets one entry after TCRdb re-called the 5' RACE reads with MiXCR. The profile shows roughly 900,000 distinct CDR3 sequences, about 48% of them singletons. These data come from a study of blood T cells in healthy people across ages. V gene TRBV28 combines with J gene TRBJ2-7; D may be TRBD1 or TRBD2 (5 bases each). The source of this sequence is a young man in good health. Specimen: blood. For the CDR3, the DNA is TGTGCCAGCAGCAACGGGGCGACCTCCTACGAGCAGTACTTC. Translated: CASSNGATSYEQYF.